This T cell receptor beta chain was recorded in a study of Ad26.COV2.S vaccination and SARS-CoV-2 variants. Study findings and constraints: Total T cell responses, in the TCR breadth and depth analyses, may have been underestimated.

The CDR3 spans 18 residues. V gave up 3 bases and J gave up 7 bases; unmatched junction bases: 12. CDR1 MNHEY and CDR2 SMNVEV come from the germline V gene (reference sequence). Indicated treatment: roughly 18 received Ad26.COV2.S at low or high dose, single or two shots; 5 received placebo; per-sample allocation not given. Specimens were obtained on day 63 following the first vaccine or placebo injection. As concerns this clone: Its specificity is not known.

Using immunoSEQ multiplex PCR, the repertoire was profiled, and TCRdb retains in-frame clones only, with some absent. The sample records about 350,000 clones, 86% being singletons. The chain carries TRBV27 and TRBJ1-6; TRBD1 matches at 10 bases. The TCR sequence derives from a person aged 18-60 years who received the Ad26.COV2.S COVID-19 vaccine or a placebo. Material: peripheral blood, obtained in a trial of Ad26.COV2.S vaccine versus placebo. CDR3 sequence: CASSFLSGTGARNSPLHF. CDR3 DNA sequence: TGTGCCAGCAGTTTCCTCTCCGGGACAGGGGCGAGAAATTCACCCCTCCACTTT.